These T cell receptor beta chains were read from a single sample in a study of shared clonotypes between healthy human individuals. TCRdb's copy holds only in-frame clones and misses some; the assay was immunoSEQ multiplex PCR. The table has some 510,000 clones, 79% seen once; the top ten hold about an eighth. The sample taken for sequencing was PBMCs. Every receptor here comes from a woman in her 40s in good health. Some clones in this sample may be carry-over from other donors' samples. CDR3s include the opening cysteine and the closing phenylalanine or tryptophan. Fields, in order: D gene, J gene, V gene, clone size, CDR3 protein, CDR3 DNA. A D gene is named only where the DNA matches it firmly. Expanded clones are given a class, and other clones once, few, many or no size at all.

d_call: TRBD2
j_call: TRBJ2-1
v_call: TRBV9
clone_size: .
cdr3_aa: CASSISGSGNEQFF
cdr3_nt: TGTGCCAGCAGCATTAGCGGGAGTGGTAATGAGCAGTTCTTC

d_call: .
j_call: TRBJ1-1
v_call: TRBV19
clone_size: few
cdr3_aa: CASRRDRNTEAFF
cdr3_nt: TGTGCCAGTAGACGAGACAGGAACACTGAAGCTTTCTTT

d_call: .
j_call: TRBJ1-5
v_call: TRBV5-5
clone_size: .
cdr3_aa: CASSMEGHSIGQPQHF
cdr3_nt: TGTGCCAGCAGCATGGAGGGACACTCCATAGGACAGCCCCAGCATTTT

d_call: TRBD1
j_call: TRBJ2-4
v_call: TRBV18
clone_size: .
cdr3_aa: CASSPLADRGGKNIQYF
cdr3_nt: TGTGCCAGCTCACCACTAGCGGACAGGGGAGGCAAAAACATTCAGTACTTC

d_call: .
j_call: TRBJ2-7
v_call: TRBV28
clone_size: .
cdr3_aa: CASSRGRDYEQYF
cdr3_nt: TGTGCCAGCAGCCGAGGACGGGATTACGAGCAGTACTTC

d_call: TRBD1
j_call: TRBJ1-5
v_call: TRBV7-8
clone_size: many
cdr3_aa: CASSYIGTGDSNQPQHF
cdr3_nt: TGTGCCAGCAGCTACATTGGGACAGGGGACAGCAATCAGCCCCAGCATTTT

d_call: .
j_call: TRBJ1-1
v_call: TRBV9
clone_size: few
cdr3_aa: CASSVEGNAEAFF
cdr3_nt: TGTGCCAGCAGCGTAGAGGGAAACGCTGAAGCTTTCTTT

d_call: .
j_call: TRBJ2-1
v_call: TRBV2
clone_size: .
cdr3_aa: CASRGGSRGNEQFF
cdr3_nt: TGTGCCAGCAGGGGTGGGTCAAGGGGCAATGAGCAGTTCTTC

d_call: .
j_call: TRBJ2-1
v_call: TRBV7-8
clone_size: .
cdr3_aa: CASSLGAVNEQFF
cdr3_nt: TGTGCCAGCAGCTTAGGAGCGGTAAATGAGCAGTTCTTC

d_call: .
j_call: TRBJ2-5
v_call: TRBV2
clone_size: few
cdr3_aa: CASSDQGLGLETQYF
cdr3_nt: TGTGCCAGCAGTGATCAGGGCCTAGGACTAGAGACCCAGTACTTC

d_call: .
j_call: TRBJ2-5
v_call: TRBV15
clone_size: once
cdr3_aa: CATSRVVEGETQYF
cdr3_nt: TGTGCCACCAGCAGAGTGGTGGAGGGGGAGACCCAGTACTTC

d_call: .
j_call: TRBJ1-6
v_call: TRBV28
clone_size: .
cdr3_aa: CASSPSVGHSPLHF
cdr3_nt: TGTGCCAGCAGTCCCTCGGTGGGCCATTCACCCCTCCACTTT

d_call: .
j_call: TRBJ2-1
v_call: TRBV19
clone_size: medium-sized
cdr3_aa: CASSTLQQSNEQFF
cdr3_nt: TGTGCCAGTAGTACGTTGCAGCAGAGCAATGAGCAGTTCTTC

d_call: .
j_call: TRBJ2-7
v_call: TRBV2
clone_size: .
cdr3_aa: CASIPTPGHYGYEQYF
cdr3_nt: TGTGCCAGCATTCCGACCCCGGGACATTACGGATACGAGCAGTACTTC

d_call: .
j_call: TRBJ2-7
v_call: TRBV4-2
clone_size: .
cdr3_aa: CASSQVRGEPYEQYF
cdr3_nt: TGTGCCAGCAGCCAAGTGAGGGGGGAACCCTACGAGCAGTACTTC

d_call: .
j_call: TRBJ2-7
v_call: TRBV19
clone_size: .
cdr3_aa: CASSIELGVYEQYF
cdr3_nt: TGTGCCAGTAGTATAGAGCTAGGGGTCTACGAGCAGTACTTC

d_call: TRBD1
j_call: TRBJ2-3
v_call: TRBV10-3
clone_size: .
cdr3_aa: CAISQTGEDTDTQYF
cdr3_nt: TGTGCCATCAGCCAGACAGGGGAGGACACAGATACGCAGTATTTT

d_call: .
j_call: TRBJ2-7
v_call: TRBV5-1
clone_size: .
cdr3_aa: CASSLALRPTSYEQYF
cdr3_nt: TGCGCCAGCAGCTTGGCCCTTCGCCCGACGTCCTACGAGCAGTACTTC

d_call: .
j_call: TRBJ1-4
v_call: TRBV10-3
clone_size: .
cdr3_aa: CAISEYVDSREKLFF
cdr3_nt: TGTGCCATCAGTGAGTACGTGGACAGCAGGGAAAAACTGTTTTTT

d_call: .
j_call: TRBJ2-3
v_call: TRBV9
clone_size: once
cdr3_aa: CASSVGRAGTDTQYF
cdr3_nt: TGTGCCAGCAGCGTAGGACGTGCCGGGACAGATACGCAGTATTTT

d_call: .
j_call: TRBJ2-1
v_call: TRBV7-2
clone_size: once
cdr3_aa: CASSPRGSGNEQFF
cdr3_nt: TGTGCCAGCAGCCCTCGGGGTAGCGGCAATGAGCAGTTCTTC

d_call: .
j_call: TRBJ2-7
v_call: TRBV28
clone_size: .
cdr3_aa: CASRTGQIYEQYF
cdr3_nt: TGTGCCAGCAGGACTGGACAGATCTACGAGCAGTACTTC

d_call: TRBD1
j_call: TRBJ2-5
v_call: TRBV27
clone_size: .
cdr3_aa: CASRPLTGQRKETQYF
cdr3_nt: TGTGCCAGCCGGCCCCTCACGGGACAGAGGAAAGAGACCCAGTACTTC

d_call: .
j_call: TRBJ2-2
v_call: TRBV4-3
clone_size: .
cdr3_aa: CASSQGRILNTGELFF
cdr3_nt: TGCGCCAGCAGCCAGGGACGGATTTTGAACACCGGGGAGCTGTTTTTT

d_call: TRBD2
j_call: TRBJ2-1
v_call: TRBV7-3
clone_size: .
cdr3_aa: CASSLTSGVYNEQFF
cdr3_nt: TGTGCCAGCAGCCTGACTAGCGGGGTCTACAATGAGCAGTTCTTC

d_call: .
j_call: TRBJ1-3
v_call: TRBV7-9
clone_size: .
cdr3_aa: CASSSQGSGNTIYF
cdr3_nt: TGTGCCAGCAGCTCCCAAGGTTCTGGAAACACCATATATTTT

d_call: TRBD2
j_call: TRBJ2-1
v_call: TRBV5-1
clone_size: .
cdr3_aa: CASSVGRLAVYNEQFF
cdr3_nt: TGCGCCAGCAGCGTGGGGCGACTAGCTGTTTACAATGAGCAGTTCTTC

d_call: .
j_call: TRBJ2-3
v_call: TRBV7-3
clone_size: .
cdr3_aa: CASSQLPTDTQYF
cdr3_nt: TGTGCCAGCAGTCAACTACCCACAGATACGCAGTATTTT

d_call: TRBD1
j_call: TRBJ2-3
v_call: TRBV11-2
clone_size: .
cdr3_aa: CASSLIGTATDTQYF
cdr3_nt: TGTGCCAGCAGCTTAATAGGGACAGCGACAGATACGCAGTATTTT

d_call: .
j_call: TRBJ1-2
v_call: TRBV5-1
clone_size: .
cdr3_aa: CASSGGESRNYGYTF
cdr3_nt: TGCGCCAGCAGTGGCGGAGAATCTCGAAACTATGGCTACACCTTC

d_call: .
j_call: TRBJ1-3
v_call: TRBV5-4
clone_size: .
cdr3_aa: CASSLGSGAGNTIYF
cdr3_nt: TGTGCCAGCAGCTTGGGATCGGGGGCTGGAAACACCATATATTTT

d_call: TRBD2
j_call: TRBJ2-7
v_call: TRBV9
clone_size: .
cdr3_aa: CASSVGLAGEQYF
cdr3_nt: TGTGCCAGCAGCGTAGGGCTAGCGGGGGAGCAGTACTTC

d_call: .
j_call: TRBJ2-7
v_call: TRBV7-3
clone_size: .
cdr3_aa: CASSPQVTYEQYF
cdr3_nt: TGTGCCAGCAGCCCTCAGGTTACCTACGAGCAGTACTTC

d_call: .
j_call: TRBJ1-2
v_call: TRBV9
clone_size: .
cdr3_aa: CASSVDYLALYGYTF
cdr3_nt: TGTGCCAGCAGCGTAGATTACCTAGCCCTCTATGGCTACACCTTC

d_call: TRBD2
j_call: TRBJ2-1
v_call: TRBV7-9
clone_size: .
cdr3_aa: CASSLIGGRSSYNEQFF
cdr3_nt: TGTGCCAGCAGCTTAATCGGCGGGAGGAGCTCCTACAATGAGCAGTTCTTC

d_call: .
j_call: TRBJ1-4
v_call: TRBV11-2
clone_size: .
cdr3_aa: CASSSTRFATNEKLFF
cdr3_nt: TGTGCCAGCAGCTCCACCCGTTTCGCAACTAATGAAAAACTGTTTTTT

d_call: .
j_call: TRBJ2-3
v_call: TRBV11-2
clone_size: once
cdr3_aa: CASSFQVRGTDTQYF
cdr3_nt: TGTGCCAGCAGCTTCCAGGTGCGAGGCACAGATACGCAGTATTTT

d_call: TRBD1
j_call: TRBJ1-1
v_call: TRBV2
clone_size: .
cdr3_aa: CASSEGQLMNTEAFF
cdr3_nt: TGTGCCAGCAGTGAGGGACAGCTAATGAACACTGAAGCTTTCTTT

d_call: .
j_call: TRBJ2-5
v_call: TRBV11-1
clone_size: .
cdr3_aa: CASRAGNQETQYF
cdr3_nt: TGTGCCAGCAGAGCCGGGAACCAAGAGACCCAGTACTTC

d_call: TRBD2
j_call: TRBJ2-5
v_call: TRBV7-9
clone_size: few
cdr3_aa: CASSLDGLAETQYF
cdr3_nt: TGTGCCAGCAGCTTAGATGGACTAGCGGAGACCCAGTACTTC

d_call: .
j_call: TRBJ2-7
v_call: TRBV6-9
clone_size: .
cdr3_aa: CASSYRTGASYEQYF
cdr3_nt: TGTGCCAGCAGTTACCGGACGGGCGCCTCCTACGAGCAGTACTTC

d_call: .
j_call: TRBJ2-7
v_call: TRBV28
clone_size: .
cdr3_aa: CASTQLMGTPRDEQYF
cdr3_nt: TGTGCCAGCACCCAGCTTATGGGGACTCCGAGGGACGAGCAGTACTTC

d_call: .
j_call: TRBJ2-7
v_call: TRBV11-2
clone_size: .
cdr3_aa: CASSLGRGISRYEQYF
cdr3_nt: TGTGCCAGCAGCTTAGGGAGGGGAATATCCCGGTACGAGCAGTACTTC

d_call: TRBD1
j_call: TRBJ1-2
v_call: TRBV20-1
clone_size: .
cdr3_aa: CSAGQDYTF
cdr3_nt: TGCAGTGCAGGACAGGATTATACCTTC

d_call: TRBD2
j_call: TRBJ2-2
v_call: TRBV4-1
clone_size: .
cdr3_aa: CASSLPASSGSSGELFF
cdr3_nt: TGCGCCAGCAGCCTCCCCGCGTCTAGCGGGAGTTCCGGGGAGCTGTTTTTT

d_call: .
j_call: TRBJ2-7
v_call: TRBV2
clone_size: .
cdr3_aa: CASSEAVEQYEQYF
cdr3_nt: TGTGCCAGCAGTGAAGCAGTGGAGCAATACGAGCAGTACTTC

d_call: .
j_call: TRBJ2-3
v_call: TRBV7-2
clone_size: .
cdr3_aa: CASSLSGTDTQYF
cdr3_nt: TGTGCCAGCAGCTTGAGCGGTACAGATACGCAGTATTTT

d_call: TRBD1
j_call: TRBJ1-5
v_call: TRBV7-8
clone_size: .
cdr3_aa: CASSHRRDRGSSRQHF
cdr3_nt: TGTGCCAGCAGCCACCGGCGGGACAGGGGATCATCGCGCCAGCATTTT

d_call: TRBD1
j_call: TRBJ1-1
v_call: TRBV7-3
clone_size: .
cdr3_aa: CASSPTSDRGRVSEAFF
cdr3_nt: TGTGCCAGCAGCCCCACTTCGGACAGGGGGCGAGTATCTGAAGCTTTCTTT

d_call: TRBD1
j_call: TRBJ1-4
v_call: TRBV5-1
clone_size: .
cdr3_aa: CASSRSTPQQGAVEKLFF
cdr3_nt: TGCGCCAGCAGCCGAAGCACCCCGCAACAGGGGGCGGTTGAAAAACTGTTTTTT

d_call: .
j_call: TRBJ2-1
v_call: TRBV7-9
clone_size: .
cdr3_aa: CASSRTGTGEQFF
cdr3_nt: TGTGCCAGCAGCCGAACAGGGACGGGTGAGCAGTTCTTC

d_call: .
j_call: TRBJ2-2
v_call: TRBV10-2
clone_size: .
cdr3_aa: CASSTNRGGVTGELFF
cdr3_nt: TGCGCCAGCAGCACGAACAGGGGAGGGGTGACCGGGGAGCTGTTTTTT

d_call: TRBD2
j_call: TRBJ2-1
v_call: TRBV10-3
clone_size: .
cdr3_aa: CATKRETLGYEQFF
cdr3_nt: TGTGCCACCAAGCGGGAAACCCTTGGTTATGAGCAGTTCTTC

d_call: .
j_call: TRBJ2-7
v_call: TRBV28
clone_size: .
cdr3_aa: CASSYRVEDHSYEQYF
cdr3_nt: TGTGCCAGCAGTTACCGTGTTGAGGACCACTCCTACGAGCAGTACTTC

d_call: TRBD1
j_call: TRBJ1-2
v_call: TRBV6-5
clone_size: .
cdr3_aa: CASSHRQGTNYGYTF
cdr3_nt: TGTGCCAGCAGTCACCGACAGGGGACCAACTATGGCTACACCTTC